The clone carrying this T cell receptor (beta chain) was recorded a few times. The antigen is unknown. Brentuximab vedotin exposure varied, and every patient relapsed after autologous stem cell transplantation. Best overall response was complete response, partial response or progressive disease in these relapsed/refractory classical Hodgkin lymphoma patients. Sequencing was performed with immunoSEQ multiplex PCR; in TCRdb, only in-frame clones are kept and a portion is missing. This table has approximately 14,000 clones, roughly 82% appearing once. With V trimmed by 5 bases and J by 4 bases, 9 bases remained unmatched. The CDR3 totals 15 residues. The germline V gene has CDR1 LNHDA and CDR2 SQIVND (reference sequence). The sample belongs to a study of PD-1 blockade in classical Hodgkin lymphoma. Points from the study as a whole: By C4D1 there was a significant rise in CD4+ TCR diversity but not in CD8+ TCR diversity. Differences between repertoires have undefined causes, possibly disease activity or prior therapy.

The gene calls are TRBV19 and TRBJ2-5, with 8 bases matching TRBD2. This receptor was obtained from a human donor with classical Hodgkin lymphoma. The sequencing here drew on peripheral blood mononuclear cells (PBMCs), taken at baseline. The CDR3 loop is CASSASSGWGETQYF. The CDR3, as DNA: TGTGCCAGTAGTGCGTCTAGCGGGTGGGGAGAGACCCAGTACTTC.